Described below is a single T cell receptor beta chain sequence and its context. Mismatch with germline at one junction end may stem from a read error. CDR3 length: 13 amino acids. In germline, CDR1 is SGHAT, CDR2 FQNNGV. Enrolled during active infection, Seattle patients were then followed longitudinally. The data originate from a study of blood T cell repertoires in COVID-19. In the study overall: Some COVID-19 samples were acute and others convalescent; all came from the United States, Italy and Spain. Sources were T cells, B-cell-depleted T cells, or PBMCs; the material itself was cDNA or gDNA.

Authors' methods: Estimated nucleated cell counts came from reference gene primer amplification. Some clones are missing from TCRdb's copy, which holds only in-frame ones; the method was immunoSEQ multiplex PCR. V and J calls and clone size are those listed in that table; D and trimming were worked out from the DNA. The data contain around 150,000 clones, approximately 95% of them seen just once; the ten biggest clones take up around 2%. Sequencing used peripheral blood. The J gene is TRBJ1-1, the V gene TRBV11-2, with D unresolved. The source of this sequence is a woman between 55 and 75 years old with COVID-19, enrolled during active disease. The CDR3 spells CASTLVLAVEAFF. CDR3 nucleotides: TGTGCCAGCACCTTAGTATTGGCGGTTGAGGCTTTCTTT.